These 5 T cell receptor beta chains originate from one sample sequenced in a study of T cell changes during pregnancy in multiple sclerosis (dated by TCRdb to the late 2010s). Preparation of the library involved the immunoSEQ multiplex PCR assay. TCRdb obtained this table from immuneACCESS and retained in-frame rearrangements with V and J assigned. These tables miss some clones; where compared with another copy, unresolved V genes account for less than half of the shortfall, and the remainder is unexplained. The sample has tens of thousands of clones on record, roughly 92% of them singletons. More than 0.7% of the sample rests with the top ten. This specimen consisted of peripheral blood, obtained in the first trimester of pregnancy. The receptor source for this set is a female donor with multiple sclerosis, enrolled in a pregnancy study.

The chain links TRBV4-3 to TRBJ2-1; no clear D. In germline, CDR1 is LGHNA, CDR2 YSLEER. The V end was cut by 3 bases, the J end by 2 bases, with 14 bases between. The CDR3 loop spans 16 amino acids. CDR3 sequence reads: CASSHVIGEPYNEQFF. Here the CDR3 DNA reads TGCGCCAGCAGCCATGTAATAGGAGAACCCTACAATGAGCAGTTCTTC.

The chain is built from TRBV7-2 and TRBJ1-1; D not resolved. V lost 3 bases and J 1 base, leaving 9 bases between the germline ends. Per the germline V gene, CDR1 is SGHTA and CDR2 is FQGNSA. The CDR3 extends over 14 amino acids. CDR3: CASSFGLTNTEAFF. In nucleotides, the CDR3 is TGTGCCAGCAGCTTTGGACTGACGAACACTGAAGCTTTCTTT.

V gene TRBV19 combines with J gene TRBJ1-4, with TRBD1 matching over 8 bases. The germline CDR1 and CDR2 sequences are LNHDA and SQIVND (reference sequence). The CDR3 runs 14 residues. Trimming at V came to 10 bases and at J to 10 bases, leaving 14 bases not matched to a gene. The CDR3 nucleotides read TGTGCCACACAACCCGGACAGGGAGTAGGAAAACTGTTTTTT. This encodes CATQPGQGVGKLFF. Full variable domain (rest looked up from reference TRBV19 and TRBJ1-4): DGGITQSPKYLFRKEGQNVTLSCEQNLNHDAMYWYRQDPGQGLRLIYYSQIVNDFQKGDIAEGYSVSREKKESFPLTVTSAQKNPTAFYLCATQPGQGVGKLFFGSGTQLSVL.

This clone was observed a handful of times. The chain carries TRBV11-2 and TRBJ1-5, with TRBD1 matching 8 bases. Unmatched junction bases numbered 5, after V lost 3 bases and J lost 7 bases. This CDR3 contains 14 residues. Germline V gives CDR1 SGHAT, CDR2 FQNNGV. This CDR3 is CASSFTGGGQPQHF. The CDR3 DNA is TGTGCCAGCAGCTTTACAGGGGGAGGACAGCCCCAGCATTTT.

CDR3 sequence (DNA): TGCAGCGGGGGACATGGGCCTGGAAACACCATATATTTT. This codes for CSGGHGPGNTIYF. This rearrangement joins TRBV29-1 to TRBJ1-3; TRBD1 might be the D (6 bases). The CDR3 spans 13 residues. CDR1 and CDR2 from the germline V gene are SQVTM and ANQGSEA. Trimming shortened V by 7 bases and J by 2 bases, and 12 bases separated the two germline ends.